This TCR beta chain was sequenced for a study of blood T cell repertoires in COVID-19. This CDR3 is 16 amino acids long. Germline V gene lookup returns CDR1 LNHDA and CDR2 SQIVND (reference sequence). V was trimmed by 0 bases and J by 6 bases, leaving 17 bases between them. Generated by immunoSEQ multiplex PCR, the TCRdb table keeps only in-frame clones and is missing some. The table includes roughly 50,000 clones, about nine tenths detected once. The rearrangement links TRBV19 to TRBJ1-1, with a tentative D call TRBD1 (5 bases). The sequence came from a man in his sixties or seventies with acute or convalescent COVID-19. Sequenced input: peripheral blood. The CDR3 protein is CASSIDVREGQAEAFF. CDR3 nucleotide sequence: TGTGCCAGTAGTATAGACGTACGGGAGGGGCAGGCTGAAGCTTTCTTT.